This T cell receptor beta chain was observed in a study of T-cell reconstitution after alpha-beta-depleted transplantation in children. The study, taken as a whole, reports: T-cell counts and diversity at one year following transplant were attributed mainly to newly produced T cells.

Construction of the TCRbeta library involved unique molecular identifiers. TCRdb analysed the PCR reads with MiXCR anew, one entry per CDR3 protein. The sample has roughly 200,000 distinct CDR3 sequences; 7% to 9% are singletons. Points on this clonotype: The antigen is undetermined.

Trimming took off 2 bases at V and 4 bases at J, with 18 bases between the two ends. CDR1 is SGHDN, CDR2 FVKESK, per germline. The CDR3 runs 18 residues. The sequence came from a male patient aged 2 to 10 who had a stem cell transplant for acute myeloid leukemia, so the T cells may come from the graft donor. This sequence joins TRBV14 and TRBJ2-6; D possibly corresponds to TRBD1 (6 bases). The sample was PBMCs, mostly from graft donor cells, taken 360 days after TCRalphabeta/CD19-depleted stem cell transplant. The CDR3 here is CASSQLYVGAGGANVLTF. The DNA of the CDR3 is TGTGCCAGCAGCCAACTCTATGTGGGGGCAGGAGGGGCCAACGTCCTGACTTTC.